This TCR beta chain was found in a study of TIL therapy for anti-PD-1-resistant metastatic lung cancer. Findings of the study overall: Patients were highly selected, enriched for treatment-naive, never-smoker and oncogene-addicted cases.

As for time point: pre-treatment sample, taken before nivolumab and TIL therapy. On this clone: Its antigen is not identified.

V was cut by 2 bases and J by 2 bases, with 0 bases left in between. Germline lookup yields CDR1 MDHEN and CDR2 SYDVKM. This CDR3 region has 12 residues. Sequencing used immunoSEQ v3. Clones were sequenced by immunoSEQ multiplex PCR, and TCRdb holds only the in-frame ones, with some missing. The data show about 20,000 clones, 80% to 90% seen once. The specimen was blood, collected at baseline. This TCR was sampled from a person aged 25-85 years with non-small cell lung cancer. The gene calls are TRBV28 and TRBJ2-2; no clear D. This CDR3 is CASSLNTGELFF. CDR3 DNA sequence: TGTGCCAGCAGTTTAAACACCGGGGAGCTGTTTTTT.